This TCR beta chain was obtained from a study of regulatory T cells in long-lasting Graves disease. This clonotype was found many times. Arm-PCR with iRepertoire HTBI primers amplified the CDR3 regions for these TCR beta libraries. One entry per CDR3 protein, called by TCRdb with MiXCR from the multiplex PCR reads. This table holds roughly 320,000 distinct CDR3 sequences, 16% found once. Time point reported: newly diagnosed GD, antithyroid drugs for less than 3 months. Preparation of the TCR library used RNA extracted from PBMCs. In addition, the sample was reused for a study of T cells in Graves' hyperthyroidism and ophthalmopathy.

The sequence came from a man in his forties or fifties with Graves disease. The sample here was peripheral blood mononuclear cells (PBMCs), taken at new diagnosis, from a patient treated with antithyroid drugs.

CDR3 loop: CASSLRPRGAGSSTDTQYF. The CDR3 region has the DNA TGTGCCAGCAGCTTAAGGCCCCGTGGAGCGGGCTCTAGCACAGATACGCAGTATTTT. The chain uses TRBV7-3 and TRBJ2-3; a weak D match, TRBD2 (6 bases). Germline V gene lookup returns CDR1 SGHTA and CDR2 FQGTGA. Trimming pared 1 base from V and 0 bases from J, leaving 20 bases between. The CDR3 consists of 19 residues.